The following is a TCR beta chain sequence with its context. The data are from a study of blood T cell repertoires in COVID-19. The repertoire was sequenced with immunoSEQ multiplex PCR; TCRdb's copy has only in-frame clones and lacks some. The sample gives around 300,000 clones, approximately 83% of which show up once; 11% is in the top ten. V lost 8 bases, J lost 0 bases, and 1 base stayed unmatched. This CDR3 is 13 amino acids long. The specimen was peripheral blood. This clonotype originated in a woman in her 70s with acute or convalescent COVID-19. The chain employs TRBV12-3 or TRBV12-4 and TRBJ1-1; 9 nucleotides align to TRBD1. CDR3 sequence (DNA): TGTGCCAGCGGACAGGGGTTGAACACTGAAGCTTTCTTT. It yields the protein CASGQGLNTEAFF.